This T cell receptor beta chain was found in a study of blood T cell repertoires in COVID-19. In the study overall: PBMCs, B-cell-depleted T cells, or T cells provided the cDNA or gDNA that made up the material.

Notes on this clone: Other DNA sequences within the sample encode an identical CDR3.

As handled by the study authors: Researchers report that nucleated cell counts were estimated from reference gene primer amplification. Repertoires were generated with immunoSEQ multiplex PCR, while TCRdb's copy carries only in-frame clones and drops some. D and trimming were read from the DNA, whereas the V and J calls and clone size are those reported in that table. The sample carries around 190,000 clones, 75% to 85% recorded once. Participants were aged about 18 to 90 years, lived in roughly 23 US areas, and enrolled virtually. Researchers sorted participants into cohorts using their self-reported clinical history. Trimming left V 1 base short and J 1 base short, with 5 bases between. This CDR3 region has 14 residues. Germline V gene lookup returns CDR1 SGHAT and CDR2 FQNNGV.

This chain links TRBV11-2 with TRBJ1-3, with D hard to call. The TCR comes from a woman in her forties or fifties with acute COVID-19. Material: PBMCs or T cells enriched from blood (not recorded which). The DNA of the CDR3 is TGTGCCAGCAGCTTAGTCAGTTCTGGAAACACCATATATTTT. Translating it yields CASSLVSSGNTIYF.